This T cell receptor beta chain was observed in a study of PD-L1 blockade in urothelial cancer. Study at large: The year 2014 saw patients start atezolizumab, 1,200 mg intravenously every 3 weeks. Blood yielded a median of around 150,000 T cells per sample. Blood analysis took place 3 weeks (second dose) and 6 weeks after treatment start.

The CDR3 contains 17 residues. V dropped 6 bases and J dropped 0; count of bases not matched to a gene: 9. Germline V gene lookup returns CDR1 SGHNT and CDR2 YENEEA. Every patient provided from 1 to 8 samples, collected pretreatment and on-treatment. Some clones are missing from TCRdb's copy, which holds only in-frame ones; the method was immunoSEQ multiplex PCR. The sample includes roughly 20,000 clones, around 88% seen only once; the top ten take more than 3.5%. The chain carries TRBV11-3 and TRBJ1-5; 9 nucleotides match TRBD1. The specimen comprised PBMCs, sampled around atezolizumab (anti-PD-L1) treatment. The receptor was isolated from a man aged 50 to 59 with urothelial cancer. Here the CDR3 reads CASRETGGKYSNQPQHF. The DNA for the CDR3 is TGTGCCAGCAGGGAGACAGGGGGGAAATATAGCAATCAGCCCCAGCATTTT.